Listed below are T cell receptor beta chains from one sample, sequenced in a study of technical replicates of blood from several donors. TCRdb's table, derived via immunoSEQ multiplex PCR, lists solely in-frame clones and lacks some. The sample records about 82,000 clones, roughly 95% being singletons. The source material was T cells isolated from PBMCs. Receptors were obtained from a human donor in good health. The CDR3 runs from the conserved cysteine through the conserved F or W. D genes are given only for firm matches. The size entry is marked missing in some rows and otherwise reads once, few, many or a size class.

d_call: TRBD1; clone_size: once; v_call: TRBV5-4; j_call: TRBJ1-1; cdr3_nt: TGTGCCAGCAGCTCGTACACAGGGGGCAGGGACACTGAAGCTTTCTTT; cdr3_aa: CASSSYTGGRDTEAFF
d_call: .; clone_size: .; v_call: TRBV15; j_call: TRBJ2-7; cdr3_nt: TGTGCCACCAGCAGGGACAGAGAGCAGTACTTC; cdr3_aa: CATSRDREQYF
d_call: .; clone_size: .; v_call: TRBV25-1; j_call: TRBJ2-7; cdr3_nt: TGTGCCAGCAGCCAGACAGGAAAAAGCTCCTACGAGCAGTACTTC; cdr3_aa: CASSQTGKSSYEQYF
d_call: TRBD1; clone_size: .; v_call: TRBV5-1; j_call: TRBJ1-2; cdr3_nt: TGCGCCAGCAGCTTGCATTGGACAGGCTTTTTTCTTCGGGATAACTATGGCTACACCTTC; cdr3_aa: CASSLHWTGFFLRDNYGYTF
d_call: TRBD1; clone_size: few; v_call: TRBV28; j_call: TRBJ2-1; cdr3_nt: TGTGCCAGCAGTTTCGCACCAGGGGGCTACAATGAGCAGTTCTTC; cdr3_aa: CASSFAPGGYNEQFF
d_call: .; clone_size: .; v_call: TRBV12-2; j_call: TRBJ2-6; cdr3_nt: TGTGCAAGTCGCGGCCAGAGACAGAGCTCTGGGGCCAACGTCCTGACTTTC; cdr3_aa: CASRGQRQSSGANVLTF
d_call: .; clone_size: .; v_call: TRBV9; j_call: TRBJ2-7; cdr3_nt: TGTGCCAGCAGCGTAGGGGGAGAAAGCTCCTACGAGCAGTACTTC; cdr3_aa: CASSVGGESSYEQYF
d_call: .; clone_size: .; v_call: TRBV25-1; j_call: TRBJ2-5; cdr3_nt: TGTGCCAGCAGTGAAGTACAGAAACCATTACAAGAGACCCAGTACTTC; cdr3_aa: CASSEVQKPLQETQYF
d_call: .; clone_size: .; v_call: TRBV7-2; j_call: TRBJ2-3; cdr3_nt: TGTGCCAGCAGCTTAGTACCCCAAAGGGGAGATACGCAGTATTTT; cdr3_aa: CASSLVPQRGDTQYF
d_call: .; clone_size: .; v_call: TRBV9; j_call: TRBJ2-3; cdr3_nt: TGTGCCAGCAGCGTAGGTCAGGCCACCACAGATACGCAGTATTTT; cdr3_aa: CASSVGQATTDTQYF
d_call: .; clone_size: .; v_call: TRBV11-3; j_call: TRBJ2-6; cdr3_nt: TGTGCCAGCACCCCCGCGGCTGGGGCCAACGTCCTGACTTTC; cdr3_aa: CASTPAAGANVLTF
d_call: .; clone_size: once; v_call: TRBV11-2; j_call: TRBJ1-2; cdr3_nt: TGTGCCAGCAGCCCGAGACAGGTCCATGGCTACACCTTC; cdr3_aa: CASSPRQVHGYTF
d_call: TRBD2; clone_size: .; v_call: TRBV15; j_call: TRBJ2-7; cdr3_nt: TGTGCCACCAGCAGAGATGGCGGGAGTATTCTACTGCAGTACTTC; cdr3_aa: CATSRDGGSILLQYF
d_call: TRBD1; clone_size: .; v_call: TRBV27; j_call: TRBJ1-2; cdr3_nt: TGTGCCAGCAGTTGGGACAGGGGGGGAAAAAACTATGGCTACACCTTC; cdr3_aa: CASSWDRGGKNYGYTF
d_call: .; clone_size: .; v_call: TRBV6-5; j_call: TRBJ2-7; cdr3_nt: TGTGCCAGCAGTTACTCGACTACCCTCGAGCAGTACTTC; cdr3_aa: CASSYSTTLEQYF
d_call: TRBD2; clone_size: .; v_call: TRBV6-5; j_call: TRBJ2-1; cdr3_nt: TGTGCCAGCAGTTACTCAGGCGGGAGGGCCTACAATGAGCAGTTCTTC; cdr3_aa: CASSYSGGRAYNEQFF
d_call: TRBD2; clone_size: .; v_call: TRBV5-1; j_call: TRBJ2-3; cdr3_nt: TGCGCCAGCAGCTTGGAAGGTAGCGGGACAACAGATACGCAGTATTTT; cdr3_aa: CASSLEGSGTTDTQYF
d_call: .; clone_size: .; v_call: TRBV11-2; j_call: TRBJ2-7; cdr3_nt: TGTGCCAGCAGCTTAGCAGGGATCTACGAGCAGTACTTC; cdr3_aa: CASSLAGIYEQYF
d_call: TRBD1; clone_size: .; v_call: TRBV19; j_call: TRBJ1-5; cdr3_nt: TGTGCCAGTACGACAGGGGGCGGTCAGCCCCAGCATTTT; cdr3_aa: CASTTGGGQPQHF
d_call: .; clone_size: .; v_call: TRBV2; j_call: TRBJ2-3; cdr3_nt: TGTGCCAGTCGGTGGGAGGATACGCAGTATTTT; cdr3_aa: CASRWEDTQYF
d_call: TRBD1; clone_size: .; v_call: TRBV28; j_call: TRBJ1-1; cdr3_nt: TGTGCCAGCAGTTCAGAGGACAGGGGACGTGAAGCTTTCTTT; cdr3_aa: CASSSEDRGREAFF
d_call: TRBD1; clone_size: few; v_call: TRBV2; j_call: TRBJ1-1; cdr3_nt: TGTGCCAGCAGAGTGGGACAGGGGATCCCTGAAGCTTTCTTT; cdr3_aa: CASRVGQGIPEAFF
d_call: .; clone_size: .; v_call: TRBV15; j_call: TRBJ2-5; cdr3_nt: TGTGCCACCAGCAGAGCCGGAGCGGAAGAGACCCAGTACTTC; cdr3_aa: CATSRAGAEETQYF
d_call: TRBD1; clone_size: .; v_call: TRBV27; j_call: TRBJ2-1; cdr3_nt: TGTGCCAGCAGTTTAGATCAGGGGGCCTACAATGAGCAGTTCTTC; cdr3_aa: CASSLDQGAYNEQFF
d_call: TRBD2; clone_size: .; v_call: TRBV27; j_call: TRBJ2-3; cdr3_nt: TGTGCCAGCACCCTCTCGGGACTATTCACAGATACGCAGTATTTT; cdr3_aa: CASTLSGLFTDTQYF
d_call: .; clone_size: .; v_call: TRBV6-7; j_call: TRBJ2-1; cdr3_nt: TGTGCCAGCAGTTACTCGAACGAGAATGAGCAGTTCTTC; cdr3_aa: CASSYSNENEQFF
d_call: TRBD1; clone_size: .; v_call: TRBV2; j_call: TRBJ2-3; cdr3_nt: TGTGCCAGCAGTGGATGGGACAGGGCGATAGATACGCAGTATTTT; cdr3_aa: CASSGWDRAIDTQYF
d_call: .; clone_size: .; v_call: TRBV27; j_call: TRBJ2-1; cdr3_nt: TGTGCCAGCAGTTTAAAGGGGGTGAAATACAATGAGCAGTTCTTC; cdr3_aa: CASSLKGVKYNEQFF
d_call: .; clone_size: .; v_call: TRBV28; j_call: TRBJ1-5; cdr3_nt: TGTGCCAGCAGTCCGGGTTCCTCTTATCAGCCCCAGCATTTT; cdr3_aa: CASSPGSSYQPQHF
d_call: .; clone_size: .; v_call: TRBV30; j_call: TRBJ2-1; cdr3_nt: TGTGCCTGGAGTAGAGGACAGCACAATGAGCAGTTCTTC; cdr3_aa: CAWSRGQHNEQFF
d_call: .; clone_size: .; v_call: TRBV5-1; j_call: TRBJ2-7; cdr3_nt: TGCGCCAGCAGCAATCAGAACTACGAGCAGTACTTC; cdr3_aa: CASSNQNYEQYF
d_call: .; clone_size: .; v_call: TRBV5-1; j_call: TRBJ2-7; cdr3_nt: TGCGCCAGCAGCTTAAGACAGGACCCCTACGAGCAGTACTTC; cdr3_aa: CASSLRQDPYEQYF
d_call: TRBD2; clone_size: .; v_call: TRBV9; j_call: TRBJ2-7; cdr3_nt: TGTGCCAGCAGCGTAGCGACCGGGACTAGCGGGATCTACTACGAGCAGTACTTC; cdr3_aa: CASSVATGTSGIYYEQYF
d_call: .; clone_size: once; v_call: TRBV27; j_call: TRBJ2-1; cdr3_nt: TGTGCCAGCAGTTTAAGACGGGGGAATTACAATGAGCAGTTCTTC; cdr3_aa: CASSLRRGNYNEQFF
d_call: TRBD1; clone_size: .; v_call: TRBV6-5; j_call: TRBJ2-5; cdr3_nt: TGTGCCAGCAGTCCCCGGGACAGCCAAGAGACCCAGTACTTC; cdr3_aa: CASSPRDSQETQYF
d_call: .; clone_size: .; v_call: TRBV7-9; j_call: TRBJ1-4; cdr3_nt: TGTGCCAGCAGCCCCCTCGACACCTATGGAAAACTGTTTTTT; cdr3_aa: CASSPLDTYGKLFF
d_call: TRBD2; clone_size: .; v_call: TRBV5-5; j_call: TRBJ2-3; cdr3_nt: TGTGCCAGCAGCTCCGGGACTAGTGTTCTAGATACGCAGTATTTT; cdr3_aa: CASSSGTSVLDTQYF
d_call: TRBD1; clone_size: once; v_call: TRBV2; j_call: TRBJ1-1; cdr3_nt: TGTGCCAGCAGCCCCGATCTAGACACAGGGGGTGGTGAAGCTTTCTTT; cdr3_aa: CASSPDLDTGGGEAFF
d_call: .; clone_size: .; v_call: TRBV6-5; j_call: TRBJ2-7; cdr3_nt: TGTGCCAGTCAAGACAACTCCTACGAGCAGTACTTC; cdr3_aa: CASQDNSYEQYF
d_call: .; clone_size: .; v_call: TRBV6-1; j_call: TRBJ2-1; cdr3_nt: TGTGCCAGCAGTGTTGAGACAGGTCAACAGTTCTTC; cdr3_aa: CASSVETGQQFF
d_call: .; clone_size: .; v_call: TRBV27; j_call: TRBJ1-4; cdr3_nt: TGTGCCAGCAGCAATCAGGGGTTGGTCACTAATGAAAAACTGTTTTTT; cdr3_aa: CASSNQGLVTNEKLFF
d_call: .; clone_size: .; v_call: TRBV7-9; j_call: TRBJ2-7; cdr3_nt: TGTGCCAGCAGCTTTCGCGACAGCTCCTACGAGCAGTACTTC; cdr3_aa: CASSFRDSSYEQYF
d_call: TRBD1; clone_size: .; v_call: TRBV7-8; j_call: TRBJ2-7; cdr3_nt: TGTGCCAGCAGCTTAACGGCAGGGGGTACCGACGAGCAGTACTTC; cdr3_aa: CASSLTAGGTDEQYF
d_call: .; clone_size: .; v_call: TRBV29-1; j_call: TRBJ2-2; cdr3_nt: TGCAGCGTTGAAGAAAAAAGGACAGCGAACACCGGGGAGCTGTTTTTT; cdr3_aa: CSVEEKRTANTGELFF
d_call: TRBD2; clone_size: .; v_call: TRBV10-3; j_call: TRBJ2-7; cdr3_nt: TGTGCCATCAGTGGGACTAGCGGTGACTACGAGCAGTACTTC; cdr3_aa: CAISGTSGDYEQYF
d_call: .; clone_size: .; v_call: TRBV13; j_call: TRBJ2-7; cdr3_nt: TGTGCCAGCAGCTTATTTACAGGGCAGGCCTCCTACGAGCAGTACTTC; cdr3_aa: CASSLFTGQASYEQYF
d_call: TRBD1; clone_size: .; v_call: TRBV11-2; j_call: TRBJ2-7; cdr3_nt: TGTGCCAGCAGCTACGGGACAGGGTTCTACGAGCAGTACTTC; cdr3_aa: CASSYGTGFYEQYF
d_call: .; clone_size: .; v_call: TRBV7-2; j_call: TRBJ2-7; cdr3_nt: TGTGCCAGCAGCCCAGGGGGCGGGGGAGCCTACGAGCAGTACTTC; cdr3_aa: CASSPGGGGAYEQYF
d_call: .; clone_size: .; v_call: TRBV5-5; j_call: TRBJ1-5; cdr3_nt: TGTGCCAGCAGCTTGTATCAGGGAAATCAGCCCCAGCATTTT; cdr3_aa: CASSLYQGNQPQHF
d_call: .; clone_size: few; v_call: TRBV10-3; j_call: TRBJ1-1; cdr3_nt: TGTGCCATCAGTGCAGGTTCAGCCGGCACTGAAGCTTTCTTT; cdr3_aa: CAISAGSAGTEAFF
d_call: .; clone_size: .; v_call: TRBV7-3; j_call: TRBJ1-1; cdr3_nt: TGTGCCAGCAGCTTAACACAGGGTACGACTGAAGCTTTCTTT; cdr3_aa: CASSLTQGTTEAFF